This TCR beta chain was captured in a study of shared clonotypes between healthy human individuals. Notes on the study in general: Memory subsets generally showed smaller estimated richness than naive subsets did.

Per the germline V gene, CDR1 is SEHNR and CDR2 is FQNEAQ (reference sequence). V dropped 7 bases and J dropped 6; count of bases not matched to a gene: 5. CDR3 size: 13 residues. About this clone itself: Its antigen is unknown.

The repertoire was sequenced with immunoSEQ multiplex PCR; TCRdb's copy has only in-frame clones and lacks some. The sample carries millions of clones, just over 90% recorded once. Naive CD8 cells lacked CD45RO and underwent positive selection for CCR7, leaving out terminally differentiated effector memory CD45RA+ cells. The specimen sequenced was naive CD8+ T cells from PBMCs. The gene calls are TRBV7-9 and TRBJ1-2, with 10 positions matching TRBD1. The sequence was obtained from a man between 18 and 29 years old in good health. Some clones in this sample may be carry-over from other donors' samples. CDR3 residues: CASNLGTGDGYTF. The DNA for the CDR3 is TGTGCCAGCAACCTGGGGACAGGGGATGGCTACACCTTC.